The rows below give T cell receptor beta chains drawn from one sample of a study of T-cell memory formation after mild COVID-19. Each CDR3 protein gets one entry after TCRdb re-called the 5' RACE reads with MiXCR. The sample lists about 180,000 distinct CDR3 sequences; under 20% were seen once. Sample: PBMCs or a T cell subset sorted from them (not recorded which). These receptors all come from a man between 18 and 29 years old who had mild COVID-19 (a few samples of this study predate the infection). Cell type and time point are not known. The CDR3 runs from the conserved cysteine through the conserved F or W. D genes are given only for firm matches. Only part of the rows carry a size: once, few, many, or a class if the clone is expanded.

D gene: .
V gene: TRBV18
J gene: TRBJ2-3
clone size: .
CDR3 protein: CASSPRAGFTDTQYF
CDR3 DNA: TGTGCCAGCTCACCAAGGGCAGGGTTCACAGATACGCAGTATTTT

D gene: .
V gene: TRBV6-6
J gene: TRBJ2-1
clone size: .
CDR3 protein: CASRNLFNEQFF
CDR3 DNA: TGTGCCAGCAGGAACCTATTTAATGAGCAGTTCTTC

D gene: TRBD1
V gene: TRBV6-6
J gene: TRBJ1-3
clone size: .
CDR3 protein: CASAGTVEGNTIYF
CDR3 DNA: TGTGCCAGCGCCGGGACAGTCGAGGGAAACACCATATATTTT

D gene: .
V gene: TRBV20-1
J gene: TRBJ2-3
clone size: .
CDR3 protein: CSDGHDTDTQYF
CDR3 DNA: TGCAGTGATGGGCACGACACAGATACGCAGTATTTT

D gene: .
V gene: TRBV27
J gene: TRBJ1-2
clone size: few
CDR3 protein: CASSLHRAGYGYTF
CDR3 DNA: TGTGCCAGCAGTTTGCACAGAGCCGGGTACGGCTACACCTTC

D gene: .
V gene: TRBV30
J gene: TRBJ1-2
clone size: .
CDR3 protein: CAWSNGNYGYTF
CDR3 DNA: TGTGCCTGGAGTAACGGGAACTATGGCTACACCTTC

D gene: .
V gene: TRBV4-1
J gene: TRBJ1-5
clone size: few
CDR3 protein: CASSRGGGGPQHF
CDR3 DNA: TGCGCCAGCAGCCGTGGGGGGGGTGGGCCCCAGCATTTT

D gene: .
V gene: TRBV4-2
J gene: TRBJ1-1
clone size: .
CDR3 protein: CASSQGSTEAFF
CDR3 DNA: TGTGCCAGCAGCCAAGGTTCCACTGAAGCTTTCTTT

D gene: TRBD1
V gene: TRBV7-2
J gene: TRBJ2-5
clone size: few
CDR3 protein: CASSATGALFSETQYF
CDR3 DNA: TGTGCCAGCAGCGCGACAGGGGCTTTGTTTTCAGAGACCCAGTACTTC

D gene: TRBD2
V gene: TRBV10-3
J gene: TRBJ2-1
clone size: .
CDR3 protein: CAISEPTSGGAYNEQFF
CDR3 DNA: TGTGCCATCAGTGAGCCGACTAGCGGGGGGGCCTACAATGAGCAGTTCTTC

D gene: .
V gene: TRBV20-1
J gene: TRBJ1-2
clone size: few
CDR3 protein: CSARRRVDYGYTF
CDR3 DNA: TGCAGTGCTAGGCGTAGGGTAGACTATGGCTACACCTTC

D gene: TRBD1
V gene: TRBV15
J gene: TRBJ1-1
clone size: .
CDR3 protein: CATSTRDRGLSFF
CDR3 DNA: TGTGCCACCAGCACCCGGGACAGGGGATTAAGTTTCTTT

D gene: TRBD1
V gene: TRBV20-1
J gene: TRBJ1-6
clone size: few
CDR3 protein: CSARTGDSYNSPLHF
CDR3 DNA: TGCAGTGCTCGTACAGGGGATTCCTATAATTCACCCCTCCACTTT

D gene: TRBD2
V gene: TRBV7-2
J gene: TRBJ2-2
clone size: few
CDR3 protein: CASSRERSGGDTGELFF
CDR3 DNA: TGTGCCAGCAGCCGAGAGCGCAGCGGGGGGGACACCGGGGAGCTGTTTTTT

D gene: .
V gene: TRBV5-1
J gene: TRBJ2-3
clone size: .
CDR3 protein: CASSFGPGTDTQYF
CDR3 DNA: TGCGCCAGCAGCTTTGGGCCAGGCACAGATACGCAGTATTTT

D gene: .
V gene: TRBV20-1
J gene: TRBJ1-2
clone size: few
CDR3 protein: CSASSTSTGGYTF
CDR3 DNA: TGCAGTGCTAGTTCGACTTCGACCGGCGGCTACACCTTC

D gene: .
V gene: TRBV20-1
J gene: TRBJ2-6
clone size: many
CDR3 protein: CSADSSGANVLTF
CDR3 DNA: TGCAGTGCTGACAGCTCTGGGGCCAACGTCCTGACTTTC

D gene: .
V gene: TRBV7-2
J gene: TRBJ2-3
clone size: many
CDR3 protein: CASSRRYTQYF
CDR3 DNA: TGTGCCAGCAGCCGGAGGTATACGCAGTATTTT

D gene: TRBD1
V gene: TRBV23-1
J gene: TRBJ1-5
clone size: few
CDR3 protein: CARTRDRGLLSNQPQHF
CDR3 DNA: TGCGCCAGAACCCGGGACAGGGGGCTTCTGAGCAATCAGCCCCAGCATTTT

D gene: .
V gene: TRBV2
J gene: TRBJ1-2
clone size: .
CDR3 protein: CASTPDRPFYGYTF
CDR3 DNA: TGTGCCAGCACTCCAGACAGGCCTTTCTATGGCTACACCTTC

D gene: .
V gene: TRBV6-5
J gene: TRBJ2-3
clone size: many
CDR3 protein: CASRYPHSHKYF
CDR3 DNA: TGTGCCAGTCGGTACCCCCACAGCCATAAGTATTTT

D gene: .
V gene: TRBV6-2/TRBV6-3
J gene: TRBJ2-7
clone size: .
CDR3 protein: CASSRLLGYEQYF
CDR3 DNA: TGTGCCAGCAGTCGACTCCTAGGATACGAGCAGTACTTC

D gene: TRBD2
V gene: TRBV7-2
J gene: TRBJ2-1
clone size: .
CDR3 protein: CASSLRRGVYNEQFF
CDR3 DNA: TGTGCCAGCAGCTTAAGACGGGGGGTCTACAATGAGCAGTTCTTC

D gene: .
V gene: TRBV7-3
J gene: TRBJ2-3
clone size: .
CDR3 protein: CASSLRGTGLPGNTQYF
CDR3 DNA: TGTGCCAGCAGCTTACGGGGGACCGGACTACCTGGGAATACGCAGTATTTT

D gene: TRBD2
V gene: TRBV7-2
J gene: TRBJ2-7
clone size: .
CDR3 protein: CASSLGAGLAGLYEQYF
CDR3 DNA: TGTGCCAGCAGCTTAGGGGCAGGGCTAGCGGGGCTCTACGAGCAGTACTTC

D gene: TRBD1
V gene: TRBV3-1
J gene: TRBJ1-1
clone size: .
CDR3 protein: CASSHYPDRGTEAFF
CDR3 DNA: TGTGCCAGCAGCCACTACCCAGACAGGGGCACTGAAGCTTTCTTT

D gene: .
V gene: TRBV2
J gene: TRBJ1-2
clone size: few
CDR3 protein: CASSEVKSYGYTF
CDR3 DNA: TGTGCCAGCAGTGAGGTGAAGAGCTATGGCTACACCTTC

D gene: .
V gene: TRBV20-1
J gene: TRBJ2-2
clone size: .
CDR3 protein: CSASGVRELFF
CDR3 DNA: TGCAGTGCCTCAGGGGTCCGGGAGCTGTTTTTT

D gene: TRBD2
V gene: TRBV9
J gene: TRBJ2-7
clone size: few
CDR3 protein: CASSPGGSGSYEQYF
CDR3 DNA: TGTGCCAGCAGCCCCGGAGGTAGCGGGAGCTACGAGCAGTACTTC

D gene: TRBD2
V gene: TRBV20-1
J gene: TRBJ2-1
clone size: .
CDR3 protein: CSVLYGGAYNEQFF
CDR3 DNA: TGCAGTGTCCTCTACGGGGGGGCCTACAATGAGCAGTTCTTC

D gene: .
V gene: TRBV9
J gene: TRBJ2-1
clone size: .
CDR3 protein: CASSPPIQRNEQFF
CDR3 DNA: TGTGCCAGCAGCCCCCCTATCCAGAGGAATGAGCAGTTCTTC

D gene: TRBD1
V gene: TRBV7-9
J gene: TRBJ2-1
clone size: .
CDR3 protein: CASSLDRSHNEQFF
CDR3 DNA: TGTGCCAGCAGCCTGGACAGGTCCCACAATGAGCAGTTCTTC

D gene: .
V gene: TRBV7-9
J gene: TRBJ2-1
clone size: few
CDR3 protein: CASSGFYNEQFF
CDR3 DNA: TGTGCCAGCAGCGGGTTCTACAATGAGCAGTTCTTC

D gene: TRBD1
V gene: TRBV4-1
J gene: TRBJ1-5
clone size: few
CDR3 protein: CASSQGTGVGQPQHF
CDR3 DNA: TGCGCCAGCAGCCAGGGGACAGGGGTGGGTCAGCCCCAGCATTTT

D gene: .
V gene: TRBV12-3/TRBV12-4
J gene: TRBJ2-3
clone size: .
CDR3 protein: CASNGQSTDTQYF
CDR3 DNA: TGTGCCAGCAACGGACAGAGCACAGATACGCAGTATTTT

D gene: .
V gene: TRBV5-1
J gene: TRBJ2-3
clone size: few
CDR3 protein: CASSTGRVDTQYF
CDR3 DNA: TGCGCCAGCAGCACGGGACGGGTGGATACGCAGTATTTT

D gene: .
V gene: TRBV2
J gene: TRBJ1-5
clone size: .
CDR3 protein: CASSEGYNQPQHF
CDR3 DNA: TGTGCCAGCAGTGAGGGTTACAATCAGCCCCAGCATTTT

D gene: TRBD2
V gene: TRBV7-2
J gene: TRBJ2-3
clone size: medium-sized
CDR3 protein: CASSLGLAGGPSSTDTQYF
CDR3 DNA: TGTGCCAGCAGCTTAGGGCTAGCGGGGGGCCCTTCTAGCACAGATACGCAGTATTTT

D gene: .
V gene: TRBV7-2
J gene: TRBJ1-1
clone size: .
CDR3 protein: CASSFNLVYGEAFF
CDR3 DNA: TGTGCCAGCAGCTTTAACTTAGTGTACGGTGAAGCTTTCTTT

D gene: TRBD2
V gene: TRBV7-2
J gene: TRBJ2-1
clone size: .
CDR3 protein: CASSKLAGNTFSSYNEQFF
CDR3 DNA: TGTGCCAGCAGCAAACTAGCGGGGAACACTTTTAGCTCCTACAATGAGCAGTTCTTC

D gene: .
V gene: TRBV7-3
J gene: TRBJ1-5
clone size: few
CDR3 protein: CASSLTGTANNQPQHF
CDR3 DNA: TGTGCCAGCAGCTTAACCGGGACGGCCAACAATCAGCCCCAGCATTTT

D gene: TRBD2
V gene: TRBV6-2/TRBV6-3
J gene: TRBJ2-5
clone size: .
CDR3 protein: CASSYPGTRRETQYF
CDR3 DNA: TGTGCCAGCAGTTACCCGGGGACTAGGAGAGAGACCCAGTACTTC

D gene: TRBD1
V gene: TRBV4-1
J gene: TRBJ1-1
clone size: .
CDR3 protein: CASSRLGMTGDEAFF
CDR3 DNA: TGCGCCAGCAGCCGCCTAGGGATGACAGGGGATGAAGCTTTCTTT

D gene: .
V gene: TRBV2
J gene: TRBJ2-1
clone size: few
CDR3 protein: CASSAGELYNEQFF
CDR3 DNA: TGTGCCAGCAGTGCGGGGGAGCTCTACAATGAGCAGTTCTTC

D gene: .
V gene: TRBV10-3
J gene: TRBJ2-3
clone size: many
CDR3 protein: CAISEWGGLITDTQYF
CDR3 DNA: TGTGCCATCAGTGAGTGGGGGGGCCTAATCACAGATACGCAGTATTTT

D gene: .
V gene: TRBV12-3/TRBV12-4
J gene: TRBJ2-7
clone size: few
CDR3 protein: CASSHPYRYEQYF
CDR3 DNA: TGTGCCAGCAGCCACCCCTATCGCTACGAGCAGTACTTC

D gene: TRBD1
V gene: TRBV3-1
J gene: TRBJ1-6
clone size: .
CDR3 protein: CASSIDRDSPLHF
CDR3 DNA: TGTGCCAGCAGCATAGACAGGGATTCACCCCTCCACTTT

D gene: TRBD1
V gene: TRBV12-3/TRBV12-4
J gene: TRBJ1-3
clone size: many
CDR3 protein: CASTLQGAGNTIYF
CDR3 DNA: TGTGCCAGCACTTTACAGGGGGCTGGAAACACCATATATTTT

D gene: TRBD1
V gene: TRBV3-1
J gene: TRBJ1-2
clone size: .
CDR3 protein: CASSQWDSPSYGYTF
CDR3 DNA: TGTGCCAGCAGCCAATGGGACAGCCCCTCCTATGGCTACACCTTC

D gene: .
V gene: TRBV29-1
J gene: TRBJ1-4
clone size: .
CDR3 protein: CSVGADGTWEKLFF
CDR3 DNA: TGCAGCGTTGGAGCCGATGGGACCTGGGAAAAACTGTTTTTT

D gene: .
V gene: TRBV6-5
J gene: TRBJ2-2
clone size: .
CDR3 protein: CASSSVDTANTGELFF
CDR3 DNA: TGTGCCAGCAGTTCCGTCGACACAGCGAACACCGGGGAGCTGTTTTTT